These T cell receptor beta chains were read from a single sample in a study of cytomegalovirus exposure and HLA in healthy donors. Assay used: immunoSEQ multiplex PCR; TCRdb lists only in-frame clones, some missing. This table holds hundreds of thousands of clones, roughly 90% found once. Sequenced sample: PBMCs. All receptors derive from a young woman in good health and CMV-seronegative. CDR3s include the opening cysteine and the closing phenylalanine or tryptophan. D genes are given only for firm matches. The size field is filled for only some rows; it gives once, few, many or a size class.

v_gene,j_gene,abundance,d_gene,CDR3aa,CDR3nt
TRBV15,TRBJ2-3,-,-,CATSRDGGKGDTQYF,TGTGCCACCAGCAGAGATGGGGGGAAGGGTGATACGCAGTATTTT
TRBV6-1,TRBJ1-4,once,-,CASSGHPAGARGSNEKLFF,TGTGCCAGCAGTGGTCATCCGGCGGGGGCCAGAGGGAGCAATGAAAAACTGTTTTTT
TRBV28,TRBJ2-2,-,-,CASLVRLNTGELFF,TGTGCCAGCTTGGTCAGACTTAACACCGGGGAGCTGTTTTTT
TRBV14,TRBJ2-7,-,-,CASSQGYGDSYEQYF,TGTGCCAGCAGCCAAGGTTACGGGGACTCCTACGAGCAGTACTTC
TRBV2,TRBJ1-5,-,-,CASSVRGGGNQPQHF,TGTGCCAGCAGTGTGAGGGGAGGGGGCAATCAGCCCCAGCATTTT
TRBV30,TRBJ1-5,few,TRBD1,CAWSEGQGWGQPQHF,TGTGCCTGGAGCGAAGGACAGGGGTGGGGTCAGCCCCAGCATTTT
TRBV7-2,TRBJ1-1,-,TRBD1,CASSLTGSVEAFF,TGTGCCAGCAGCTTGACAGGGTCGGTTGAAGCTTTCTTT
TRBV19,TRBJ1-1,once,-,CASSIVYNTEAFF,TGTGCCAGTAGTATAGTCTACAACACTGAAGCTTTCTTT
TRBV5-1,TRBJ2-1,-,TRBD2,CASSLWGGGASEQFF,TGCGCCAGCAGCTTGTGGGGCGGGGGGGCCAGTGAGCAGTTCTTC
TRBV7-9,TRBJ2-3,-,-,CASSPPGTDTQYF,TGTGCCAGCAGCCCCCCGGGCACAGATACGCAGTATTTT
TRBV6-5,TRBJ1-2,-,TRBD1,CASSYNRGGDGYTF,TGTGCCAGCAGTTACAACAGGGGCGGTGATGGCTACACCTTC
TRBV7-9,TRBJ1-1,-,-,CSSISDRPYEAFF,TGTTCCAGCATCTCCGACAGACCCTATGAAGCTTTCTTT
TRBV2,TRBJ1-4,-,TRBD1,CASISGTGVEKLFF,TGTGCCAGCATTTCCGGGACAGGGGTTGAAAAACTGTTTTTT
TRBV30,TRBJ1-2,-,-,CAWTKTGVYGYTF,TGTGCCTGGACTAAAACAGGAGTCTATGGCTACACCTTC
TRBV6-6,TRBJ2-3,-,-,CASSLSGGAVDTQYF,TGTGCCAGCAGCCTGAGTGGGGGGGCCGTAGATACGCAGTATTTT
TRBV11-3,TRBJ2-7,few,TRBD1,CASSGTGSYEQYF,TGTGCCAGCAGCGGGACAGGGTCCTACGAGCAGTACTTC
TRBV6-6,TRBJ2-5,-,-,CASLRSAGETQYF,TGTGCCAGCCTTCGGAGTGCTGGTGAGACCCAGTACTTC
TRBV2,TRBJ1-1,-,-,CASSTLDVHRAGTEAFF,TGTGCCAGCAGTACCTTGGACGTCCACAGGGCTGGGACTGAAGCTTTCTTT
TRBV18,TRBJ1-1,-,-,CASSPPAGRDSEAFF,TGTGCCAGCTCCCCACCCGCTGGGAGGGATTCTGAAGCTTTCTTT
TRBV4-1,TRBJ2-7,-,TRBD1,CASSRNRDRGHYEQYF,TGCGCCAGCAGCCGAAACCGGGACAGGGGTCACTACGAGCAGTACTTC
TRBV11-3,TRBJ1-1,-,-,CASSLGQKNTEAFF,TGTGCCAGCAGCTTAGGACAGAAGAACACTGAAGCTTTCTTT
TRBV6-6,TRBJ2-1,-,TRBD2,CASRERGGLGEQFF,TGTGCCAGCAGAGAGCGGGGGGGATTGGGTGAGCAGTTCTTC
TRBV5-6,TRBJ2-1,-,-,CASSLSYNEQFF,TGTGCCAGCAGCCTCTCCTACAATGAGCAGTTCTTC
TRBV5-6,TRBJ1-1,-,-,CASSLQGGTEAFF,TGTGCCAGCAGCTTGCAGGGAGGGACTGAAGCTTTCTTT
TRBV27,TRBJ1-5,-,-,CASSRVRGGEPQHF,TGTGCCAGCAGTAGGGTTCGGGGGGGAGAGCCCCAGCATTTT
TRBV6-5,TRBJ2-7,-,-,CASSRTAIQTYEQYF,TGTGCCAGCAGCCGAACAGCAATACAGACCTACGAGCAGTACTTC
TRBV7-9,TRBJ2-2,-,-,CSSSDTGIELFF,TGTTCCAGCAGCGATACAGGGATCGAGCTGTTTTTT
TRBV30,TRBJ1-1,-,-,CAWSVPWRKVEAFF,TGTGCCTGGAGTGTACCGTGGCGGAAGGTTGAAGCTTTCTTT
TRBV7-9,TRBJ1-1,-,-,CASRPGGGGSTEAFF,TGTGCCAGCAGGCCCGGGGGGGGTGGGAGCACTGAAGCTTTCTTT
TRBV2,TRBJ2-7,-,TRBD2,CASSPGTSGGSYEQYF,TGTGCCAGCAGTCCTGGGACTAGCGGGGGCTCCTACGAGCAGTACTTC
TRBV5-8,TRBJ1-1,-,TRBD1,CASSFDKTGLVTEAFF,TGTGCCAGCAGCTTCGACAAGACAGGGCTAGTCACTGAAGCTTTCTTT
TRBV7-6,TRBJ1-4,-,TRBD1,CASSLLVSRGLSNEKLFF,TGTGCCAGCAGCTTACTGGTTTCAAGGGGGCTTTCTAATGAAAAACTGTTTTTT
TRBV2,TRBJ1-4,-,-,CASSVQGNEKLFF,TGTGCCAGCAGTGTCCAGGGCAATGAAAAACTGTTTTTT
TRBV29-1,TRBJ1-2,few,TRBD1,CSVETGTAYGYTF,TGCAGCGTGGAGACCGGGACAGCCTATGGCTACACCTTC
TRBV18,TRBJ2-7,-,TRBD1,CASSPRKQGRYEQYF,TGTGCCAGCTCACCACGGAAACAGGGGCGGTACGAGCAGTACTTC
TRBV7-3,TRBJ2-7,-,TRBD1,CASSLGTGGEQYF,TGTGCCAGCAGCTTAGGGACAGGGGGCGAGCAGTACTTC
TRBV9,TRBJ2-3,once,-,CASSVVGGEGTDTQYF,TGTGCCAGCAGCGTAGTAGGCGGGGAGGGCACAGATACGCAGTATTTT
TRBV10-3,TRBJ1-6,-,TRBD1,CAIGDSRSSYNSPLHF,TGTGCCATCGGGGACAGCCGGAGCTCCTATAATTCACCCCTCCACTTT
TRBV19,TRBJ2-1,-,-,CASSMIGRDEQFF,TGTGCCAGTAGTATGATAGGCCGGGATGAGCAGTTCTTC
TRBV29-1,TRBJ2-3,-,-,CSVVQSTDTQYF,TGCAGCGTTGTACAGAGCACAGATACGCAGTATTTT
TRBV25-1,TRBJ2-4,-,-,CASSANWSKDRLKNIQYF,TGTGCCAGCAGTGCAAATTGGTCTAAGGACAGACTTAAAAACATTCAGTACTTC
TRBV18,TRBJ2-7,-,-,CASSPGAVLYEQYF,TGTGCCAGCTCACCGGGGGCAGTTCTCTACGAGCAGTACTTC
TRBV5-1,TRBJ2-3,-,TRBD1,CASSLASRQGFSDTQYF,TGCGCCAGCAGCTTAGCATCGAGACAGGGTTTTTCAGATACGCAGTATTTT
TRBV19,TRBJ1-5,-,TRBD1,CASSTRDRGLPISNQPQHF,TGTGCCAGTAGTACTAGGGACAGGGGGCTTCCCATATCGAATCAGCCCCAGCATTTT
TRBV23-1,TRBJ2-1,-,TRBD1,CASSQPFQGAYNEQFF,TGCGCCAGCAGTCAACCCTTTCAGGGGGCCTACAATGAGCAGTTCTTC
TRBV5-5,TRBJ2-1,-,-,CASSLSGTNEQFF,TGTGCCAGCAGCCTTTCAGGGACAAATGAGCAGTTCTTC
TRBV11-2,TRBJ1-4,-,-,CASSLGRQAENEKLFF,TGTGCCAGCAGCCTAGGTCGACAGGCTGAAAATGAAAAACTGTTTTTT
TRBV29-1,TRBJ2-5,few,TRBD2,CSVEGGGKETQYF,TGCAGCGTTGAAGGCGGGGGGAAAGAGACCCAGTACTTC
TRBV13,TRBJ2-7,-,-,CASSLRSGTYEQYF,TGTGCCAGCAGCTTACGGTCGGGGACCTACGAGCAGTACTTC
TRBV6-5,TRBJ1-1,-,-,CASSTLKAGAEAFF,TGTGCCAGCAGTACCCTCAAGGCCGGGGCTGAAGCTTTCTTT
TRBV5-3,TRBJ2-1,once,-,CARGPRQAFNEQFF,TGTGCCAGGGGCCCGCGCCAGGCCTTCAATGAGCAGTTCTTC
TRBV2,TRBJ2-7,-,-,CASSNTQGYEQYF,TGTGCCAGCAGTAACACGCAGGGTTACGAGCAGTACTTC
TRBV6-6,TRBJ1-2,few,TRBD1,CASREGQGNGYTF,TGTGCCAGCAGAGAAGGACAGGGGAATGGCTACACCTTC
TRBV9,TRBJ1-2,-,-,CASSVDSRRGGYTF,TGTGCCAGCAGCGTAGATTCGAGGAGAGGTGGCTACACCTTC
TRBV7-9,TRBJ1-6,-,TRBD1,CASSQGQGNSPLHF,TGTGCCAGCAGCCAGGGACAGGGAAATTCACCCCTCCACTTT